Detailed here is one TCR beta chain. Only a few counts were recorded for this clone. This receptor's antigen is unknown. Per-nucleotide qualities are absent, and no much larger clonotype sits a single base away. The germline V gene supplies CDR1 MNHNS and CDR2 SASEGT. The CDR3, from cysteine to phenylalanine, totals 15 residues. Only the CDR3 part of the read is kept: 45 bases, read in frame from the first base. The junction shows trimming of 4 bases on V and 4 bases on J, and the gene matches do not reach 8 bases of it. These data come from a study of CD8+ T cells in alopecia areata (dated by TCRdb to 2016 to 2019). Notes on the research overall: Treated patients were enrolled in an open-label pilot trial of oral tofacitinib, 5 to 10 mg twice daily, for moderate-to-severe alopecia areata. Tofacitinib was given for 6 to 18 months, followed by 6 months of follow-up off drug to assess delayed response and recurrence. immunoSEQ multiplex PCR using 35 Vbeta forward primers and 13 Jbeta reverse primers was used to amplify TCRbeta CDR3 regions. Patients on tofacitinib were biopsied at baseline and after 4 and 24 weeks of treatment, and several of the patients also had a later scalp biopsy. For the treated patients, the SALT score, which quantifies what percentage of scalp surface area is affected, served as the measure of disease severity. In humans, TCRbeta sequencing was performed on scalp tissue and on sorted CD4+ and CD8+ peripheral blood T cells from healthy controls and from patients with patchy or totalis/universalis alopecia areata. The study used high-throughput TCRbeta sequencing to examine T cell clonal expansion in alopecia areata, in both the C3H/HeJ mouse model and human patients. RNA came from the PAXgene miRNA kit for fixed scalp, the miRNeasy kit for PBMCs, and the RNeasy kit for mouse skin. Scalp clonality was compared among normal scalp (n=4), patchy alopecia areata scalp (n=8), and alopecia totalis/universalis scalp (n=8).

Libraries came from the immunoSEQ multiplex PCR assay. For TCR sequencing, RNA was extracted from every sample and reverse transcribed into cDNA to serve as template. First-strand cDNA was synthesized using SuperScript III with a 2:1 mix of oligo-dT and random hexamers. A synthetic immune receptor repertoire was used to gauge amplification bias, and whatever bias remained was removed computationally. The published analysis was carried out like this. Raw reads were preprocessed to remove errors, and CDR3 was defined by IMGT conventions from the conserved cysteine to phenylalanine. Clonality was computed by normalizing Shannon entropy by log2 of the number of productive unique TCRs and subtracting the result from 1. Whether each scalp clone was CD4 or CD8 was inferred by checking scalp TCRbeta sequences against the CD4 and CD8 repertoires from sorted blood. The table was pulled from immuneACCESS by TCRdb, which kept in-frame rearrangements only. Such tables lose some clones; where checked, under half of the loss comes from unresolved V genes, and the rest has no known cause. V, J and clone size reflect that table, while D and trimming were determined from the DNA. The sample yields roughly 100,000 clones; roughly 46% were counted once. The ten largest account for roughly 18% of the sample.

Results the study describes overall, beyond this receptor: Because the treated cohort was small and had only one nonresponder, larger studies are needed to examine links between baseline CD8+ expansion and response. Unlike mouse skin, which is dominated by gammadelta T cells, normal human skin has resident alphabeta T cells that are also sequenced, and this complicates analysis of the scalp TCR repertoire. Shared TCR sequences between patients were less evident than in mice, which may be partly attributable to HLA diversity in the patient population. Scalp clonality and the number of expanded CD8+ clones among the top 100 scalp clones were significantly decreased by tofacitinib. During tofacitinib treatment, many expanded lesional clones remained in scalp and blood, and this persistence may partly explain relapse after treatment is stopped. Lesional scalp, especially in alopecia totalis/universalis, showed higher clonality and more expanded CD8+ clones than normal scalp, suggesting antigenic drive.

Interpreted using the paper, the time point label stands for: roughly 24 weeks on oral tofacitinib. Explained via the paper, the treatment or condition label denotes: oral pan-JAK inhibitor, 5-10 mg twice daily. From alopecia areata patients, peripheral blood was collected along with lesional scalp punch biopsies. After PBMCs were isolated by density centrifugation and stained for CD3, CD4 and CD8, a FACSAria was used to sort CD4+ and CD8+ T cells. This material consisted of CD8+ T cells sorted from blood, taken at week 24, from a patient treated with tofacitinib. The receptor's source is a human donor with alopecia areata. Recombination connected TRBV6-1 to TRBJ1-2; 8 bases in the middle match TRBD1. CDR3 sequence: CASSASTGGTYGYTF. Here is the DNA: TGTGCCAGCAGTGCTTCAACAGGGGGGACCTATGGCTACACCTTC.